Listed below are T cell receptor beta chains from one sample, sequenced in a study of PD-L1 blockade in urothelial cancer. Profiled with immunoSEQ multiplex PCR; TCRdb holds only in-frame clones, not every one. This sample has 85,000 to 130,000 clones, with about 89% found just once. Sequenced here: PBMCs, sampled around atezolizumab (anti-PD-L1) treatment. All receptors come from a woman of 80 years or more with urothelial cancer. The CDR3 runs from the conserved cysteine through the conserved F or W. Part of the rows lack a size; the others show once, few, many or a class for expanded clones.

clone_size	j_call	v_call	cdr3_aa
NA	TRBJ2-7	TRBV2	CASSDGTGDYEQYF
few	TRBJ2-1	TRBV10-1	CASSELGVEQFF
NA	TRBJ1-1	TRBV30	CAWSPYSNTEAFF
few	TRBJ1-1	TRBV7-3	CASSLTSLNTEAFF
NA	TRBJ2-2	TRBV9	CASSVGGAGELFF
NA	TRBJ1-2	TRBV7-8	CASRDRSNYGYTF
few	TRBJ2-1	TRBV2	CASSLGLAGVNEQFF
NA	TRBJ1-1	TRBV18	CASSPGQMNTEAFF
NA	TRBJ2-5	TRBV28	CASSQGGKTQYF
NA	TRBJ2-7	TRBV5-1	CASSPGLAGAYEQYF
few	TRBJ2-1	TRBV19	CASRATGDSLFNEQFF
NA	TRBJ1-5	TRBV19	CASSIMGLESPQHF